This entry is about one TCR beta chain. The antigen remains undetermined. The CDR3 consists of 15 residues. The ends were cut back, 1 base at V and 5 bases at J, with 16 bases in the middle. Germline V CDR1 and CDR2: SGHRS, YFSETQ. This sample is part of a study of cytomegalovirus exposure and HLA in healthy donors. Study-wide context: Earlier, approximately 110 million unique TCR beta sequences were recovered from around 180 million T cells by an analysis. Overall study results and limits: Among CMV-associated TCR beta chains, most appeared HLA-restricted in a later analysis.

The PCR contained 60 Vbeta and 13 Jbeta primers. Some clones are missing from TCRdb's copy, which holds only in-frame ones; the method was immunoSEQ multiplex PCR. In the table there are about 190,000 clones, around 81% of which are singletons. The J gene is TRBJ2-7, the V gene TRBV5-1; the D gene is possibly TRBD2 (7 bases). The sample comprised PBMCs. The clonotype comes from a man aged 18 to 29 in good health and CMV-seronegative. The DNA for the CDR3 is TGCGCCAGCAGCTTGTCTCTTCGGGGGGCAAACGAGCAGTACTTC. Translated: CASSLSLRGANEQYF.